These T cell receptor beta chains were read from a single sample in a study of shared clonotypes between healthy human individuals. Assay: immunoSEQ multiplex PCR; the TCRdb copy retains only in-frame clones and omits some. The sample contains under 650,000 clones, 90% to 96% of which appear only once. Sequencing was performed on naive CD4+ T cells sorted from blood. These receptors were obtained from a woman between 25 and 40 years old in good health. CDR3s include the opening cysteine and the closing phenylalanine or tryptophan. The D gene is left open where the match is weak. The listing skips clone size in some rows; elsewhere it reads once, few, many or a size class.

>TRBV11-3|14|-|TRBD1|TRBJ2-7
CASSLGTGIYEQYF
TGTGCCAGCAGCTTGGGGACAGGGATCTACGAGCAGTACTTC
>TRBV5-1|17|-|TRBD2|TRBJ2-7
CASSLVLAGGSSYEQYF
TGCGCCAGCAGCTTGGTGCTAGCGGGAGGGAGCTCCTACGAGCAGTACTTC
>TRBV2|16|-|-|TRBJ1-4
CASSAGGTRGNEKLFF
TGTGCCAGCAGTGCCGGGGGGACCCGAGGTAATGAAAAACTGTTTTTT
>TRBV28|14|-|-|TRBJ1-2
CASSQPDRLYGYTF
TGTGCCAGCAGCCAGCCGGACAGACTCTATGGCTACACCTTC
>TRBV5-1|15|-|TRBD2|TRBJ2-1
CASRATGGPYNEQFF
TGCGCCAGCAGGGCCACGGGAGGGCCGTACAATGAGCAGTTCTTC
>TRBV7-7|11|once|-|TRBJ1-2
CASSPRYGYTF
TGTGCCAGCAGCCCACGATATGGCTACACCTTC
>TRBV21-1|17|-|-|TRBJ1-3
CASSKYLVPEEGNTIYF
TGTGCCAGCAGCAAATATTTAGTCCCTGAGGAAGGAAACACCATATATTTT
>TRBV7-8|17|-|TRBD1|TRBJ1-5
CASSLSGDRRNNQPQHF
TGTGCCAGCAGCTTATCGGGGGACAGGAGGAATAACCAGCCCCAGCATTTT
>TRBV4-1|15|-|TRBD1|TRBJ2-5
CASRGEGTGKETQYF
TGCGCCAGCAGGGGGGAGGGGACAGGGAAAGAGACCCAGTACTTC
>TRBV4-2|14|-|TRBD2|TRBJ2-1
CASSHRSGSNEQFF
TGTGCCAGCAGCCACCGTAGCGGGAGCAATGAGCAGTTCTTC
>TRBV19|15|-|-|TRBJ2-2
CASSHPSESTGELFF
TGTGCCAGTAGTCACCCTAGCGAATCAACCGGGGAGCTGTTTTTT
>TRBV5-6|15|-|TRBD1|TRBJ2-2
CASREVDRDTGELFF
TGTGCCAGCAGGGAGGTAGACAGGGACACCGGGGAGCTGTTTTTT
>TRBV7-9|16|-|TRBD2|TRBJ2-7
CASSPWVAGASYEQYF
TGTGCCAGCAGCCCGTGGGTAGCGGGGGCCTCCTACGAGCAGTACTTC
>TRBV11-2|16|-|-|TRBJ2-3
CASSKKEGGSTDTQYF
TGTGCCAGCAGCAAAAAAGAAGGCGGAAGCACAGATACGCAGTATTTT
>TRBV10-3|14|-|TRBD1|TRBJ2-7
CAISYRDSSYEQYF
TGTGCCATCAGTTACCGGGACAGCTCCTACGAGCAGTACTTC
>TRBV27|14|-|TRBD1|TRBJ1-2
CASSLGQGINGYTF
TGTGCCAGCAGTTTGGGACAGGGGATCAATGGCTACACCTTC
>TRBV6-5|15|-|TRBD2|TRBJ2-1
CASSYSISGKDEQFF
TGTGCCAGCAGTTACTCGATTAGCGGGAAGGATGAGCAGTTCTTC
>TRBV19|13|-|-|TRBJ2-7
CASSEWLELEQYF
TGTGCCAGTAGTGAGTGGCTAGAACTCGAGCAGTACTTC
>TRBV2|12|once|TRBD1|TRBJ2-7
CASDRGVDEQYF
TGTGCCTCCGACAGGGGTGTTGACGAGCAGTACTTC
>TRBV7-3|15|-|TRBD2|TRBJ2-2
CASSGTSGDTGELFF
TGTGCCAGCAGCGGCACTAGCGGGGACACCGGGGAGCTGTTTTTT
>TRBV18|15|-|TRBD2|TRBJ2-7
CASSLGLAGVEEQYF
TGTGCCAGCTCACTCGGACTAGCGGGAGTCGAAGAGCAGTACTTC
>TRBV18|14|-|TRBD1|TRBJ2-7
CASSRTGDSYEQYF
TGTGCCAGCTCACGGACAGGGGACTCCTACGAGCAGTACTTC
>TRBV15|15|-|-|TRBJ2-7
CATSTTGKGAYEQYF
TGTGCCACCAGCACCACGGGCAAAGGGGCCTACGAGCAGTACTTC
>TRBV4-2|17|-|-|TRBJ2-1
CASSQEGVRDSYNEQFF
TGTGCCAGCAGCCAAGAAGGGGTGCGGGACAGTTACAATGAGCAGTTCTTC
>TRBV7-2|13|-|-|TRBJ1-1
CASSLAGYTEAFF
TGTGCCAGCAGCTTAGCAGGTTACACTGAAGCTTTCTTT
>TRBV5-1|13|-|-|TRBJ2-5
CASGRGSLREQYF
TGCGCCAGCGGAAGGGGCTCCCTAAGAGAGCAGTACTTC
>TRBV21-1|16|-|-|TRBJ1-1
CASSKEHEGSNTEAFF
TGTGCCAGCAGCAAAGAACATGAGGGGTCGAACACTGAAGCTTTCTTT
>TRBV5-1|14|-|TRBD1|TRBJ1-1
CASSLRTGNTEAFF
TGCGCCAGCAGCCTCCGGACAGGGAACACTGAAGCTTTCTTT
>TRBV11-2|15|-|TRBD2|TRBJ2-4
CASSPRTSGKNIQYF
TGTGCCAGCAGCCCACGGACTAGCGGTAAAAACATTCAGTACTTC
>TRBV29-1|15|-|TRBD2|TRBJ2-1
CSVDLRLAGNNEQFF
TGCAGCGTTGATCTCCGGCTAGCGGGAAACAATGAGCAGTTCTTC